The T cell receptor beta chain described here comes from a study of vaccination and CD4 T cells after COVID-19 (dated by TCRdb to the early 2020s). Looking at the study overall: Convalescent patients had a positive SARS-CoV-2 result on nasal swab PCR, and of these patients, several had mild disease and one had severe disease. Post-COVID blood samples were collected from convalescent patients a median of about 92 days after diagnosis, with a range of about 30 to 170 days. In fewer than 12 COVID-19 convalescent patients and a handful of infection-naive healthy vaccine recipients, researchers compared the spike-specific CD4+ TCR repertoire from before mRNA vaccination with the repertoire from after. The convalescent cohort included six males and four females, with two Hispanic individuals, seven Caucasians, two Asians and one multiracial person. Post-vaccine blood samples were obtained a median of about 70 days after the second vaccine dose, with a range of about 14 to 241 days. Participants received two doses of either the Pfizer-BioNTech BNT162b2 vaccine (n=8) or the Moderna mRNA-1273 vaccine (n=2). Culture stimuli were overlapping spike peptide pools from SARS-CoV-2 and from the common cold coronaviruses HCoV-NL63, HCoV-OC43 and HCoV-229E. Control cultures received a CEFX viral epitope pool as the positive control, an HIV-1 Nef peptide pool as the negative control, or no peptide. Findings and caveats that apply to the study as a whole: Nearly all vaccine-specific clones in convalescent patients (304 of 307) were mono-reactive for SARS-CoV-2 spike rather than cross-reactive with common cold coronaviruses. The median number of SARS-CoV-2-reactive clonotypes rose from 21 after infection to 30 to 45 after vaccination, but the change was not significant. In convalescent patients, a median about 90% of post-vaccine SARS-CoV-2-reactive clones were detected only after vaccination, and vaccine-specific priming was suggested by this finding. The number of convalescent patients in the study was relatively small, and the study did not examine early timepoints following natural infection.

In light of the paper, this sample's treatment or condition label describes: approximately 10-day PBMC culture with coronavirus spike peptide pools or control peptides (ViraFEST assay). The ViraFEST assay, used in the study, expanded antigen-specific T cells with peptide pools and then identified the expanded clonotypes through TCR sequencing. Positive SARS-CoV-2 PCR tests in the convalescent patients dated from March to December 2020, before Alpha, Beta and Delta variants emerged in the United States. Approximately 2.1 million PBMCs per well were cultured in IMDM with 5% human AB serum and 8.5 to 10 IU/ml IL-2, plus 10 ug/ml peptide pools. On days 3 and 7, half of the culture medium was replaced with fresh IL-2-containing medium. After 10 to 11 days of culture, CD4+ T cells were isolated by negative selection with the EasySep CD4+ T cell isolation kit. Ficoll-Paque Plus gradient centrifugation was used to isolate PBMCs from whole blood, and the isolated PBMCs were then either used fresh or cryopreserved at -140C. In general, triplicate wells were set up for every culture condition.

Remarks on this clonotype: Its antigen target is currently unknown. No base-level quality is on record; no much larger clone is a single base apart.

Library creation used PCR. DNA from cultured CD4+ T cells underwent TCR sequencing with the Oncomine TCR Beta short-read assay at the Johns Hopkins FTIC core. The QIAamp micro DNA kit was used to extract genomic DNA from the cultured CD4+ T cells. The Oncomine TCR Beta libraries from cultured CD4+ T cells were pooled using unique dual indexes and then sequenced on an Illumina iSeq 100. Per the original workflow: Non-productive sequences were filtered out, and CDR3s that did not start with C, did not end with F or W, or were shorter than 7 amino acids were discarded. Antigen-specific clonotypes were identified with the MANAFEST web application by comparing peptide-stimulated wells with reference and other culture wells. An FDR below 0.05, an odds ratio above 5, and a productive frequency above 0.1% in at least two of three replicate wells were required for clones to be considered positive. A clonotype was classed as cross-reactive if the clonotype showed significant expansion both in SARS-CoV-2 spike wells and in at least one common cold coronavirus spike condition. Using R version 3.6.1, CDR3 homology was evaluated through Levenshtein distances (stringdist) along with unrooted phylogenetic trees (ape). TCRdb handled the public reads itself, with Q25 trimming in fastp and clone calling in MiXCR, and kept productive beta chains. Here each entry gathers all rows of one CDR3 protein and keeps the most common genes and DNA. V and J calls and clone size were set by TCRdb, not the authors. In all, the sample holds 12,000 to 15,000 distinct CDR3 sequences, and about 35% of those were seen once. The top ten constitute around 33% of the sample.

Via the germline V gene, CDR1 is SGHAT and CDR2 FQNNGV. From its cysteine to its phenylalanine, the CDR3 spans 12 amino acids. Of the read, only the CDR3 DNA is kept; its 36 bases are in frame from base 1. V is pared back by 5 bases and J by 4 bases, with 6 bases lying between the germline termini. The sequencing input was cultured CD4+ T cells from blood. The chain employs TRBV11-2 and TRBJ1-3; the D gene is unclear. The clonotype was recovered from a human donor with COVID-19. The CDR3 is CASSARGNTIYF. The nucleotide sequence reads TGTGCCAGCAGCGCCAGAGGAAACACCATATATTTT.